This TCR beta chain was found in a study of control samples from healthy donors and cancer patients. CDR1 WNHNN and CDR2 SYGVQD come from the germline V gene (reference sequence). The CDR3 runs to 14 residues. Trimming left V 6 bases short and J 4 bases short, with 12 bases between. This clone appeared a single time. Profiling relied on immunoSEQ multiplex PCR, and the TCRdb table lists in-frame clones only, not all of them. The sample includes roughly 200,000 clones, roughly 94% of them seen just once. This receptor was identified in a man over 45 in good health. Material for sequencing was blood. V usage is TRBV10-1 and J usage is TRBJ2-2; tentative D call: TRBD2 (5 bases). The CDR3 coding sequence is TGCGCCAGCAGCGACGACTACTTCACCGGGGAGCTGTTTTTT. Protein product: CASSDDYFTGELFF.